The clone carrying this TCR beta chain is a singleton in its sample. In the study's own analysis: From reference gene primer amplification, estimates of nucleated cell counts were derived. The assay was immunoSEQ multiplex PCR, and TCRdb's table has in-frame clones only and misses some. That table gives V, J and clone size, and the DNA gave D and trimming. The repertoire consists of approximately 70,000 clones, with approximately 90% occurring once and the leading ten covering just over 2.5%. The data stem from a study of blood T cell repertoires in COVID-19. Study context: Sample material is recorded as cDNA or gDNA derived from T cells, B-cell-depleted T cells, or PBMCs.

Followed over time, Seattle patients had been enrolled while infection was active. The germline V gene has CDR1 MDHEN and CDR2 SYDVKM. The CDR3 length is 14 residues. The V gene lost 6 bases and the J gene lost 7 bases, with 18 bases spanning the gap. The chain employs TRBV28 and TRBJ1-2; D possibly corresponds to TRBD1 (6 bases). The sample comprised peripheral blood. The clonotype was recovered from a man aged 45 to 65 with COVID-19, enrolled during active disease. The CDR3 DNA reads as TGTGCCAGCAGACCCGGACAGCCCGGGGCTGGCTACACCTTC. It yields the protein CASRPGQPGAGYTF.